Listed below are T cell receptor beta chains from one sample, sequenced in a study of CD8+ T cells in alopecia areata. Assay: immunoSEQ multiplex PCR; the TCRdb copy retains only in-frame clones and omits some. The top ten hold about 1.3% of the sample, which has roughly 190,000 clones, roughly 60% seen once. The sample in question was CD4+ T cells sorted from blood, obtained around week 50, from a patient treated with tofacitinib. These receptors all come from a human donor with alopecia areata. Both conserved end residues are trimmed from each CDR3. Each record gives: V gene, J gene, CDR3 length, CDR3 protein.

TRBV5-4	TRBJ1-2	11	ASSLGQENGYT
TRBV7-2	TRBJ2-1	11	ASRRGSYNEQF
TRBV18	TRBJ2-3	11	ASSRDNTDTQY
TRBV29-1	TRBJ1-5	11	SARRGANQPQH
TRBV4-3	TRBJ2-6	14	ASSQDRLTGANVLT
TRBV19	TRBJ1-1	10	ASSHAGTEAF
TRBV9	TRBJ1-6	11	ASSATGGSPLH
TRBV29-1	TRBJ2-1	12	SVQGEISHNEQF
TRBV5-1	TRBJ2-5	12	ASSLEAFQETQY
TRBV29-1	TRBJ1-1	10	SVYLGGTEAF
TRBV10-3	TRBJ1-5	13	AISAGQNSNQPQH
TRBV29-1	TRBJ1-1	12	SVVRQGAGTEAF
TRBV30	TRBJ1-2	12	AWSLTGHRDGYT
TRBV29-1	TRBJ1-1	11	SVRTDRRTEAF
TRBV7-6	TRBJ2-3	12	ASSPGTSTDTQY
TRBV10-3	TRBJ1-2	12	AISDRADSYGYT
TRBV5-1	TRBJ1-5	13	ASSLEGYSNQPQH
TRBV29-1	TRBJ2-7	13	SATIGNNPLGEQY
TRBV5-1	TRBJ2-3	13	ASSLMRGASDTQY
TRBV10-2	TRBJ2-1	11	ATRRGGDNEQF
TRBV14	TRBJ2-2	13	ASSQDNTGAGELF
TRBV9	TRBJ2-5	15	ASSVDLPGGKQETQY
TRBV9	TRBJ2-7	15	ASSENFPGLITYEQY
TRBV30	TRBJ1-2	12	AWSLLGTDYGYT
TRBV15	TRBJ1-4	13	ATSRVGTTNEKLF
TRBV29-1	TRBJ2-3	12	SVGLAGATDTQY
TRBV7-2	TRBJ1-2	11	ASSPSLGSGYT
TRBV5-1	TRBJ2-5	14	ASSLGGARRRETQY
TRBV4-2	TRBJ2-3	13	ASSPRQGTTDTQY
TRBV10-3	TRBJ1-1	12	AISEGQGGTEAF
TRBV6-5	TRBJ1-1	13	ASSGQKALNTEAF
TRBV29-1	TRBJ1-2	9	SVEALTQYT
TRBV5-1	TRBJ1-1	13	ASSLGAVWGTEAF
TRBV29-1	TRBJ1-1	13	SVEVRGLHTSEAF
TRBV6-5	TRBJ2-5	12	ASSYSRIQETQY
TRBV30	TRBJ2-5	12	ASTRAGGLETQY
TRBV11-2	TRBJ1-1	13	ASSLGGTMNTEAF
TRBV25-1	TRBJ1-2	13	ASSPGTENYYGYT
TRBV20-1	TRBJ2-3	9	SASYPDTQY
TRBV4-1	TRBJ2-5	10	ASSHPQETQY